The 26 T cell receptor beta chains below were found in one sample sequenced in a study of blood T cells in healthy people across ages. Then a second PCR, running about 6 to 11 cycles, was carried out with a sample-barcoded 5' primer and a J-beta primer mix. TCRdb ran MiXCR on the 5' RACE reads and lists one entry per CDR3 protein. The sample yields 1.5 million to 1.9 million distinct CDR3 sequences, 35% to 45% seen once. Sequenced: blood. Receptors originate from a woman aged 18-29 years in good health.

This clonotype was observed a handful of times. J is TRBJ2-3 and V is TRBV7-2, with TRBD2 matching 8 bases. V lost 2 bases, J lost 5 bases, and 15 bases stayed unmatched. This CDR3 contains 18 residues. Germline CDR1 reads SGHTA; CDR2 reads FQGNSA. Here the CDR3 DNA reads TGTGCCAGCAGCTTATTTCTACGCGTAGCGGGAAGGGTAGATACGCAGTATTTT. Encoded protein: CASSLFLRVAGRVDTQYF. The whole variable domain, remainder taken from reference TRBV7-2 and TRBJ2-3, is GAGVSQSPSNKVTEKGKDVELRCDPISGHTALYWYRQSLGQGLEFLIYFQGNSAPDKSGLPSDRFSAERTGGSVSTLTIQRTQQEDSAVYLCASSLFLRVAGRVDTQYFGPGTRLTVL.

This sequence joins TRBV3-1 and TRBJ2-3, with TRBD1 as a possible D gene (6 bases). Germline CDR1 is LGHDT and CDR2 is YNNKEL (reference sequence). The CDR3 has 15 residues. V lost 6 bases and J 6 bases, leaving 19 bases between the germline ends. DNA for the CDR3: TGTGCCAGCAGTCTCGGGACACTCCTGGGGGATACGCAGTATTTT. Translating it yields CASSLGTLLGDTQYF.

This clonotype was counted only a few times. This chain joins TRBV6-6 and TRBJ2-5, with 12 positions matching TRBD2. CDR1 and CDR2 from the germline V gene are MNHNY and SVGAGI (reference sequence). Germline trimming cut 6 bases from V and 4 bases from J; bases unmatched to any gene: 9. The CDR3 is 16 amino acids. The CDR3: CASRPRLAGDGETQYF. CDR3 in DNA: TGTGCCAGCAGACCTCGACTAGCGGGAGATGGAGAGACCCAGTACTTC.

This chain uses TRBV9 with TRBJ2-7; the match to TRBD2 covers 14 bases. Germline V lookup: CDR1 SGDLS, CDR2 YYNGEE. The CDR3 sequence is 14 residues long. V lost 5 bases and J lost 7; bases outside the gene matches: 5. The chain's CDR3 is CASSEGLAGEEQYF. CDR3 bases: TGTGCCAGCAGTGAGGGACTAGCGGGAGAGGAGCAGTACTTC.

The rearrangement joins TRBV27 to TRBJ1-4; D ambiguous. Trimming stripped 6 bases from V and 5 bases from J, with 10 bases between. Germline lookup yields CDR1 MNHEY and CDR2 SMNVEV (reference sequence). This CDR3 is 13 amino acids long. CDR3 DNA sequence: TGTGCCAGCAGACAATTGGAAAATGAAAAACTGTTTTTT. Amino acid sequence: CASRQLENEKLFF.

This chain joins TRBV7-2 and TRBJ2-1, with 7 bases that match TRBD1. V shed 3 bases, J shed 3 bases, and the junction held 8 bases outside the gene matches. Germline V gene sequence: CDR1 SGHTA, CDR2 FQGNSA. The CDR3 is made up of 16 amino acids. CDR3 in amino acids: CASSLVQGISYNEQFF. As DNA, the CDR3 is TGTGCCAGCAGCTTGGTACAGGGGATAAGCTACAATGAGCAGTTCTTC.

V usage is TRBV2 and J usage is TRBJ1-1, with D uncertain. Germline CDR1 SNHLY, CDR2 FYNNEI. V lost 2 bases and J 6 bases, leaving 7 bases between the germline ends. CDR3 length: 12 amino acids. The CDR3 protein is CASSERVPEAFF. The CDR3 region has the DNA TGTGCCAGCAGTGAAAGGGTCCCTGAAGCTTTCTTT.

This clonotype was found a few times. The chain is built from TRBV4-1 and TRBJ2-3; D is possibly TRBD2 (6 bases). CDR1 MGHRA and CDR2 YSYEKL come from the germline V gene. The CDR3 has 14 residues. V was shortened by 3 bases and J by 4 bases, with 11 bases between the two germline ends. CDR3 region: CASSQPSGADTQYF. DNA of the CDR3: TGCGCCAGCAGCCAGCCGTCGGGGGCAGATACGCAGTATTTT.

The chain employs TRBV6-5 and TRBJ2-1; no firm D call. The J call is doubtful: the DNA matches TRBJ2-7 better. The germline CDR1 and CDR2 sequences are MNHEY and SVGAGI. This CDR3 has 15 amino acids. The CDR3 DNA sequence: TGTGCCAGCAGTTACTCTCCAAGCTCTTACAATGAGCAGTACTTC. Protein: CASSYSPSSYNEQYF.

The V gene is TRBV28, the J gene TRBJ1-5; weak D call: TRBD1 (5 bases). The germline V gene encodes CDR1 MDHEN and CDR2 SYDVKM. CDR3 length: 17 residues. V was trimmed by 5 bases and J by 2 bases, leaving 19 bases between them. CDR3 sequence: CASSLNTGRRGNQPQHF. Here the CDR3 DNA reads TGTGCCAGCAGTCTAAACACGGGACGTCGAGGCAATCAGCCCCAGCATTTT.

The chain recombines TRBV29-1 with TRBJ2-1; D is unresolved. The CDR3 covers 14 residues. Germline CDR1 and CDR2: SQVTM and ANQGSEA. V shed 1 base and J shed 8 bases, with 15 bases lying between them. CDR3 nucleotides: TGCAGCGTTGAAGGGGTAGTCGGTGGCGATGAGCAGTTCTTC. Protein: CSVEGVVGGDEQFF.

This chain connects TRBV6-1 to TRBJ2-1; 15 bases match TRBD2. This CDR3 region has 17 residues. CDR1 MNHNS and CDR2 SASEGT come from the germline V gene. The V gene end was trimmed by 4 bases and the J gene end by 4 bases; junction bases not matched to a gene: 5. The CDR3 loop is CASSGGTSGGNYNEQFF. The CDR3 DNA follows: TGTGCCAGCAGTGGCGGGACTAGCGGGGGGAATTACAATGAGCAGTTCTTC.

CDR3 sequence reads: CASSVVPSGSYEQYF. DNA of the CDR3: TGTGCCAGCAGCGTAGTACCTAGCGGGAGTTACGAGCAGTACTTC. The gene calls are TRBV9 and TRBJ2-7; 10 bases match TRBD2. Germline values: CDR1 SGDLS, CDR2 YYNGEE. Trimming removed 0 bases from V and 4 bases from J; junction bases left unmatched: 4. The CDR3 covers 15 residues.

The chain links TRBV5-1 to TRBJ2-1, with 8 bases that match TRBD2. CDR3 length: 14 amino acids. From germline, CDR1 is SGHRS and CDR2 YFSETQ. J was trimmed by 13 bases and V by 3 bases; bases with no gene match: 12. This CDR3 is CASSWKDREGTQFF. Written as DNA, the CDR3 is TGCGCCAGCAGCTGGAAGGACCGGGAGGGGACCCAGTTCTTC.

This sequence joins TRBV20-1 and TRBJ1-4; D is perhaps TRBD1 (5 bases). Germline CDR1 and CDR2: DFQATT and SNEGSKA (reference sequence). Trimming left V 0 bases short and J 2 bases short, with 16 bases between. The CDR3 loop spans 17 amino acids. As DNA, the CDR3 is TGCAGTGCTAGAGATCTGGCCGCAGGGAGCACTAATGAAAAACTGTTTTTT. It yields the protein CSARDLAAGSTNEKLFF.

To note about this clonotype: The junction differs from germline at one of its ends, possibly a read error. This chain connects TRBV5-1 to TRBJ1-1; perhaps TRBD1 as D (5 bases). The germline V gene encodes CDR1 SGHRS and CDR2 YFSETQ. CDR3 length: 17 residues. The CDR3 loop is CTSSLPLEGPLNTEAFF. DNA for the CDR3: TGCACCAGCAGCTTGCCTCTTGAGGGGCCATTGAACACTGAAGCTTTCTTT.

This chain links TRBV24-1 with TRBJ2-3; D might be TRBD1 (5 bases). The V gene's germline CDR1 is KGHDR and CDR2 SFDVKD. The CDR3 contains 14 residues. Trimming pared 2 bases from V and 3 bases from J, leaving 8 bases between. The CDR3 region has the DNA TGTGCCACCAGTGATTGGGGCAGAACAGATACGCAGTATTTT. Amino acids: CATSDWGRTDTQYF.

This clonotype has a handful of counts. The V gene is TRBV27, the J gene TRBJ1-2; TRBD1 aligns across 7 bases. Germline CDR1 and CDR2: MNHEY and SMNVEV (reference sequence). The CDR3 consists of 15 residues. V trimming: 4 bases; J trimming: 5 bases; junction bases outside the gene matches: 10. The CDR3 nucleotides read TGTGCCAGCAGTTCCCTCGGGACAGCCTCGTATGGCTACACCTTC. This gives the protein CASSSLGTASYGYTF.

The rearrangement links TRBV4-3 to TRBJ2-7; 10 nucleotides line up with TRBD2. V shed 3 bases, J shed 7 bases, and the junction held 12 bases outside the gene matches. This CDR3 is built from 16 residues. CDR1 and CDR2 from the germline V gene are LGHNA and YSLEER. CDR3 sequence reads: CASSHLSSGGEDEQYF. CDR3 DNA: TGCGCCAGCAGCCATTTATCTAGCGGGGGTGAGGATGAGCAGTACTTC.

The chain links TRBV29-1 to TRBJ2-5; 10 bases map to TRBD1. The end of the DNA aligns better with TRBJ2-7, so the J call may be wrong. The CDR3 has 12 residues. CDR1 and CDR2 (germline): SQVTM, ANQGSEA. For the CDR3, the DNA is TGCAGCGCAGACAGGGGGCAAGACGAGCAGTACTTC. As protein: CSADRGQDEQYF.

This clonotype was observed a handful of times. This rearrangement joins TRBV12-3 or TRBV12-4 to TRBJ2-1; D may match TRBD1 or TRBD2 (5 bases each). This CDR3 contains 12 residues. V was clipped by 2 bases and J by 14 bases, with 13 bases between them. CDR3 nucleotides: TGTGCCAGCAGTTTAAGGGGACGCGAAGAGTTCTTC. Its translation: CASSLRGREEFF.

The rearrangement joins TRBV2 to TRBJ2-1; D is perhaps TRBD2 (5 bases). The CDR3 loop spans 11 amino acids. Germline V gene data show CDR1 as SNHLY and CDR2 as FYNNEI. V was trimmed by 9 bases and J by 6 bases, leaving 9 bases between them. The CDR3 loop reads CARDWGNEQFF. CDR3 bases: TGTGCCAGGGACTGGGGCAATGAGCAGTTCTTC.

This clonotype was observed a few times. The V call is TRBV5-1, the J call TRBJ2-3; 7 positions match TRBD2. J was trimmed by 6 bases and V by 0 bases; bases with no gene match: 7. Per the germline V gene, CDR1 is SGHRS and CDR2 is YFSETQ. CDR3 length: 15 amino acids. CDR3 nucleotides: TGCGCCAGCAGCTTGGGACTAGCAGGATTCGATACGCAGTATTTT. It specifies CASSLGLAGFDTQYF.

This clonotype was observed at least ten times. V usage is TRBV9 and J usage is TRBJ1-2; 7 bases align to TRBD1. The CDR3 consists of 14 residues. With V trimmed by 4 bases and J by 5 bases, 8 bases remained unmatched. Germline-derived CDR1 and CDR2 are SGDLS and YYNGEE. The CDR3 here is CASSPMGQSYGYTF. Written as DNA, the CDR3 is TGTGCCAGCAGCCCTATGGGACAGTCGTATGGCTACACCTTC.

The rearrangement links TRBV6-6 to TRBJ2-7, with 11 bases matching TRBD2. Germline trimming cut 5 bases from V and 0 bases from J; bases unmatched to any gene: 9. The CDR3 length is 17 residues. CDR1 is MNHNY, CDR2 SVGAGI, per germline (reference sequence). The DNA of the CDR3 is TGTGCCAGCAGTCTAACACTAGCGGGAGAAGGCTCCTACGAGCAGTACTTC. Protein product: CASSLTLAGEGSYEQYF.

This clonotype was seen a handful of times. V is TRBV7-2 and J is TRBJ2-5, with D uncertain. CDR1 is SGHTA, CDR2 FQGNSA, per germline. V lost 5 bases to trimming and J lost 0 bases, with 4 bases between them. The CDR3 loop spans 12 amino acids. DNA of the CDR3: TGTGCCAGCAGCAAAAACCAAGAGACCCAGTACTTC. Its protein is CASSKNQETQYF.